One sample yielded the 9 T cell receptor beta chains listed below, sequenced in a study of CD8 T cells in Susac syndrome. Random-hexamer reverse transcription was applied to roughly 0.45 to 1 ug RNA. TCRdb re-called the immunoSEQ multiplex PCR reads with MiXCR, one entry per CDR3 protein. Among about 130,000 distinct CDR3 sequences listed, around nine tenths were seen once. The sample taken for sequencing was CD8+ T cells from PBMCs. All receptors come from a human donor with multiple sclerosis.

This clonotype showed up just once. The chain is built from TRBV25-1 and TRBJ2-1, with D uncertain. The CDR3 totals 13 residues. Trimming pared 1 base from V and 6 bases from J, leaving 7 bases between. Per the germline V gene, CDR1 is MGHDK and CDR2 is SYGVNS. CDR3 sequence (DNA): TGTGCCAGCAGTGAATTTACCTTCAATGAGCAGTTCTTC. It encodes CASSEFTFNEQFF.

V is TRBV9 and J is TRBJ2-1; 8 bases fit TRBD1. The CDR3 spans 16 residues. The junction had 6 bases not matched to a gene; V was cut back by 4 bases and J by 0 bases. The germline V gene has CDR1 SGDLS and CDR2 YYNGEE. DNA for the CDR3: TGTGCCAGCAGCTCAGGGGGCGTCAACTCCTACAATGAGCAGTTCTTC. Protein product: CASSSGGVNSYNEQFF.

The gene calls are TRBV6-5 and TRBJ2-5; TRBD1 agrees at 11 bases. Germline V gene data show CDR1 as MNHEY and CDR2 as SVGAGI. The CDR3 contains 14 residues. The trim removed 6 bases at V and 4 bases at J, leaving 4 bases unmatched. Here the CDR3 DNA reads TGTGCCAGCAGCACGGGACAGGGGGTAGAGACCCAGTACTTC. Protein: CASSTGQGVETQYF.

For the CDR3, the DNA is TGTGCCAGCAGCCGAACCCCCGTGGTGGGGGCCCTCGACTATGGCTACACCTTC. Amino acids: CASSRTPVVGALDYGYTF. J is TRBJ1-2 and V is TRBV3-1, with a possible D match to TRBD1 (6 bases). The CDR3 is 18 residues long. Trimming took 4 bases from V and 3 from J, leaving 24 bases between them. The germline CDR1 and CDR2 sequences are LGHDT and YNNKEL (reference sequence).

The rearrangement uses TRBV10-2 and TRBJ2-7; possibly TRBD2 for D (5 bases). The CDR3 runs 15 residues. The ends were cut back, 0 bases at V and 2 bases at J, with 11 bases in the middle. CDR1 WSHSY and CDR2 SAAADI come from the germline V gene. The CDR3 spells CASSESRGSPYEQYF. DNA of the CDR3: TGCGCCAGCAGTGAGTCACGGGGTAGTCCCTACGAGCAGTACTTC.

CDR3 in DNA: TGCGCCAGCAGCTTGGCAGGGGGGCGGGCTGAAGCTTTCTTT. This sequence encodes CASSLAGGRAEAFF. This chain links TRBV5-1 with TRBJ1-1, with 7 positions matching TRBD1. From germline, CDR1 is SGHRS and CDR2 YFSETQ. Unmatched junction bases numbered 5, after V lost 0 bases and J lost 6 bases. The CDR3 has 14 residues.

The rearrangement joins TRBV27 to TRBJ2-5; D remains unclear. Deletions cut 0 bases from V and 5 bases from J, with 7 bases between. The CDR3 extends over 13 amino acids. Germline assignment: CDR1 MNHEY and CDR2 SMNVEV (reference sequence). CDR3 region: CASSLSGMETQYF. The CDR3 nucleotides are TGTGCCAGCAGTTTATCGGGGATGGAGACCCAGTACTTC.

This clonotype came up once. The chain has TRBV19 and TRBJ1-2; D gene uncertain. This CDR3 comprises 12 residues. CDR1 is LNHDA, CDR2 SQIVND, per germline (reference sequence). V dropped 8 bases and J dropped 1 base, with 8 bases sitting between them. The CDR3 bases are TGTGCCAGTTCTGACCTTAACTATGGCTACACCTTC. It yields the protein CASSDLNYGYTF.

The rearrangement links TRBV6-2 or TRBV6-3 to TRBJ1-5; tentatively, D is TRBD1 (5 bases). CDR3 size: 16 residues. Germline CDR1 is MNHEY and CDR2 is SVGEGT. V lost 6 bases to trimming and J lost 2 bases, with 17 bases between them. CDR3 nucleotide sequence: TGTGCCAGCAGACCTGTCAGGGAGGGAGGCAATCAGCCCCAGCATTTT. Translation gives CASRPVREGGNQPQHF.